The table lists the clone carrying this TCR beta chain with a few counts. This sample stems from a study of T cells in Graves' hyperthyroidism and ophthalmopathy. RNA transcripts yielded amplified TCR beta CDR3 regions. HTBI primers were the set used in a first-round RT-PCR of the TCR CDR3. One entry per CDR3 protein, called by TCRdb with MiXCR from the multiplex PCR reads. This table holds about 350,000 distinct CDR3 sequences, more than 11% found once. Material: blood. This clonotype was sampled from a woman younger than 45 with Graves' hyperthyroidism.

CDR3 sequence: CASSARDREGPQHF. CDR3 sequence (DNA): TGTGCCAGCAGCGCCCGGGACAGGGAAGGGCCCCAGCATTTT. This chain joins TRBV7-8 and TRBJ1-5; TRBD1 aligns across 9 bases. The germline gives CDR1 SGHVS, CDR2 FQNEAQ. CDR3 size: 14 residues. The V segment lost 5 bases and the J segment 9 bases; nucleotides outside the gene matches: 8.